One and the same sample provided the 26 T cell receptor beta chains below, sequenced in a study of response to subunit inactivated influenza vaccine. TCRdb passed the RT-PCR reads through MiXCR, listing each CDR3 protein once. The table has around 710,000 distinct CDR3 sequences, more than 11% seen once. The sample was PBMCs from blood, taken 14 days before vaccination. The source is a man aged 50-59 years who received an inactivated influenza vaccine.

This clonotype has more than one count but fewer than ten. The chain carries TRBV6-1 and TRBJ2-5, with D maybe TRBD1 (5 bases). V lost 7 bases, J lost 5 bases, and 11 bases lay in between. There are 12 residues in the CDR3. Germline loops: CDR1 MNHNS, CDR2 SASEGT. CDR3 loop: CASTNPGETQYF. In DNA form, the CDR3 reads TGTGCCAGCACGAACCCAGGGGAGACCCAGTACTTC.

The V gene is TRBV12-3 or TRBV12-4, the J gene TRBJ2-2; 8 bases match TRBD1. Trimming cost V 3 bases and J 7 bases; bases outside gene matches: 7. This CDR3 spans 15 amino acids. CDR3 region: CASSLGQALVGELFF. Here the CDR3 DNA reads TGTGCCAGCAGTTTGGGACAGGCACTAGTCGGGGAGCTGTTTTTT.

This chain links TRBV7-2 with TRBJ2-1; TRBD2 agrees at 8 bases. The junction had 5 bases not matched to a gene; V was cut back by 2 bases and J by 2 bases. Germline loops: CDR1 SGHTA, CDR2 FQGNSA. The CDR3 totals 16 residues. The CDR3 DNA is TGTGCCAGCAGCTTACGGGGGGGCCGGACCTACAATGAGCAGTTCTTC. Residues: CASSLRGGRTYNEQFF. Full variable domain (outside the CDR3, taken from reference TRBV7-2 and TRBJ2-1): GAGVSQSPSNKVTEKGKDVELRCDPISGHTALYWYRQSLGQGLEFLIYFQGNSAPDKSGLPSDRFSAERTGGSVSTLTIQRTQQEDSAVYLCASSLRGGRTYNEQFFGPGTRLTVL.

This clonotype occurred a few times. The J gene is TRBJ2-2, the V gene TRBV29-1; D is ambiguous. The germline V and J ends were trimmed by 5 bases and 2 bases, with 12 bases remaining between them. This CDR3 contains 14 residues. Germline-derived CDR1 and CDR2 are SQVTM and ANQGSEA. CDR3 amino acids: CSVPSTRNTGELFF. In nucleotides, the CDR3 is TGCAGCGTTCCTTCAACACGTAACACCGGGGAGCTGTTTTTT.

V usage is TRBV6-5 and J usage is TRBJ2-7, with D possibly being TRBD1 or TRBD2 (5 bases each). Trimming pared 2 bases from V and 2 bases from J, leaving 16 bases between. The CDR3 has 16 amino acids. Germline V gene lookup returns CDR1 MNHEY and CDR2 SVGAGI. The DNA for the CDR3 is TGTGCCAGCAGTTACGGCTCCGGGACGGCCCCCTACGAGCAGTACTTC. It is translated as CASSYGSGTAPYEQYF.

V and J are TRBV28 and TRBJ1-2; 9 bases align to TRBD1. The CDR3 covers 14 residues. J gave up 4 bases and V 6 bases, and 6 bases lay outside the gene matches. Looked up from germline, CDR1 is MDHEN and CDR2 is SYDVKM. In DNA form, the CDR3 reads TGTGCCAGCAGACGCACAGGGGGCACCTATGGCTACACCTTC. As protein: CASRRTGGTYGYTF.

CDR3 region: CASSLRGAAFPDTQYF. In DNA, the CDR3 is TGCGCCAGCAGCTTGAGGGGGGCCGCATTCCCAGATACGCAGTATTTT. The chain uses TRBV5-1 and TRBJ2-3; either TRBD1 or TRBD2 may fit D (6 bases each). CDR3 length equals 16 residues. Looked up from germline, CDR1 is SGHRS and CDR2 is YFSETQ. Trimming removed 1 base from V and 4 bases from J, with 16 bases in between.

The chain has TRBV6-2 or TRBV6-3 and TRBJ1-3; D is ambiguous. V lost 5 bases to trimming and J lost 2 bases, with 16 bases between them. The CDR3 covers 16 residues. Germline lookup yields CDR1 MNHEY and CDR2 SVGEGT. CDR3 sequence (DNA): TGTGCCAGCAGTCCTCAGAGCCCAACAGCTGGAAACACCATATATTTT. Protein product: CASSPQSPTAGNTIYF.

The chain recombines TRBV6-2 or TRBV6-3 with TRBJ2-5; D not resolved. CDR1 is MNHEY and CDR2 is SVGEGT in the germline V gene. Trimming took off 2 bases at V and 5 bases at J, with 6 bases between the two ends. This CDR3 contains 12 residues. The CDR3 DNA sequence: TGTGCCAGCAGTTACACCGCCGAGACCCAGTACTTC. It specifies CASSYTAETQYF.

The chain combines TRBV4-3 with TRBJ2-5; D uncertain. The CDR3 has 16 amino acids. Germline V gives CDR1 LGHNA, CDR2 YSLEER. Trimming took 1 base from V and 0 from J, leaving 12 bases between them. The CDR3 is CASSQGPPRNQETQYF. CDR3 bases: TGCGCCAGCAGCCAAGGCCCCCCCCGAAACCAAGAGACCCAGTACTTC.

The table lists this clonotype with many counts. The rearrangement joins TRBV6-2 or TRBV6-3 to TRBJ2-1, with D perhaps matching TRBD2 (5 bases). Germline assignment: CDR1 MNHEY and CDR2 SVGEGT. The CDR3 covers 12 residues. The germline V and J ends were trimmed by 7 bases and 8 bases, with 12 bases remaining between them. In nucleotides, the CDR3 is TGTGCCAGCACCCCCGGGATCGATGAGCAGTTCTTC. The encoded protein is CASTPGIDEQFF.

This clonotype was counted a few times. V gene TRBV5-6 combines with J gene TRBJ1-1; weak D call: TRBD1 (5 bases). Germline V lookup: CDR1 SGHDT, CDR2 YYEEEE. The length of the CDR3 is 15 residues. V lost 2 bases and J lost 3, with 14 bases in between. The CDR3 spells CASSLRGLRDTEAFF. DNA of the CDR3: TGTGCCAGCAGCTTAAGGGGCTTAAGGGACACTGAAGCTTTCTTT.

The chain links TRBV12-5 to TRBJ2-3; D might be TRBD1 (6 bases). Between the trimmed V and J ends, which lost 5 bases and 3 bases, there was a span of 9 bases. The CDR3 has 13 residues. CDR1 is LGHNT and CDR2 is FRNRAP in the germline V gene. The CDR3 region is CASGPQGTDTQYF. The CDR3 bases are TGTGCTAGTGGTCCCCAGGGGACAGATACGCAGTATTTT.

This clonotype was found a few times. The gene calls are TRBV3-1 and TRBJ2-7, with 12 bases matching TRBD1. There are 17 residues in the CDR3. J was trimmed by 3 bases and V by 4 bases; bases with no gene match: 10. Germline V CDR1 and CDR2: LGHDT, YNNKEL (reference sequence). The CDR3 nucleotides are TGTGCCAGCAGCCCCCCGGGACAGGGGGCCCGTAACTACGAGCAGTACTTC. Amino acid sequence: CASSPPGQGARNYEQYF.

This rearrangement joins TRBV5-1 to TRBJ1-2; 9 bases agree with TRBD1. V trimming: 1 base; J trimming: 7 bases; junction bases outside the gene matches: 5. This CDR3 region has 14 residues. Germline CDR1 is SGHRS and CDR2 is YFSETQ. The CDR3 region is CASSLRQDRGGYTF. The CDR3 nucleotides read TGCGCCAGCAGCTTGCGACAGGACAGGGGTGGCTACACCTTC.

This clonotype was detected a few times. J is TRBJ2-5 and V is TRBV2; unclear D gene. From germline, CDR1 is SNHLY and CDR2 FYNNEI. This CDR3 is 18 amino acids long. V dropped 4 bases and J dropped 0 bases, with 21 bases sitting between them. The CDR3 coding sequence is TGTGCCAGCAGTGCCCTTGTGGCTCCCCTCCCAGACCAAGAGACCCAGTACTTC. Translating gives CASSALVAPLPDQETQYF.

This clonotype came up a few times. Written as DNA, the CDR3 is TGTGCCAGCGAACCGGGACTAGCGGGGTTCAAGGGGACCGGGGAGCTGTTTTTT. It specifies CASEPGLAGFKGTGELFF. This chain joins TRBV2 and TRBJ2-2; 13 nucleotides agree with TRBD2. The CDR3 extends over 18 amino acids. The germline gives CDR1 SNHLY, CDR2 FYNNEI. V gave up 8 bases and J gave up 5 bases; unmatched junction bases: 14. Together with reference TRBV2 and TRBJ2-2, the CDR3 gives the full variable domain: EPEVTQTPSHQVTQMGQEVILRCVPISNHLYFYWYRQILGQKVEFLVSFYNNEISEKSEIFDDQFSVERPDGSNFTLKIRSTKLEDSAMYFCASEPGLAGFKGTGELFFGEGSRLTVL.

This clonotype was seen repeatedly, ten times or more. The chain joins TRBV7-8 to TRBJ2-1, with 7 positions matching TRBD2. From germline, CDR1 is SGHVS and CDR2 FQNEAQ. This CDR3 has 15 residues. The trim removed 5 bases at V and 5 bases at J, leaving 9 bases unmatched. CDR3 in amino acids: CASSQGLDRNNEQFF. CDR3 sequence (DNA): TGTGCCAGCAGCCAAGGACTAGACCGAAACAATGAGCAGTTCTTC.

This clonotype has just a few counts. V is TRBV15 and J is TRBJ2-7; no reliable D call. From germline, CDR1 is LNHNV and CDR2 YYDKDF (reference sequence). Trimming shortened V by 0 bases and J by 2 bases, and 8 bases separated the two germline ends. The CDR3 totals 14 residues. The CDR3 nucleotides are TGTGCCACCAGCAGAGATTCGGGCCCCTACGAGCAGTACTTC. Amino acids: CATSRDSGPYEQYF.

The CDR3 bases are TGTGCCAGCAGTTTATTGCGGGTGACGAACACCGGGGAGCTGTTTTTT. Translating it yields CASSLLRVTNTGELFF. J is TRBJ2-2 and V is TRBV28, with D possibly matching TRBD2 (5 bases). Germline CDR1 and CDR2: MDHEN and SYDVKM. Trimming took off 1 base at V and 0 bases at J, with 9 bases between the two ends. The CDR3 contains 16 residues.

The rearrangement joins TRBV29-1 to TRBJ2-3; 7 bases fit TRBD2. There are 20 residues in the CDR3. Trimming took 4 bases from V and 1 from J; bases not matched to a gene: 23. Germline loops: CDR1 SQVTM, CDR2 ANQGSEA. CDR3 coding DNA: TGCAGCGTTGTATATCAGCGGGACGGTGCCATCCCTGGGGGCACAGATACGCAGTATTTT. Its protein is CSVVYQRDGAIPGGTDTQYF.

The rearrangement links TRBV27 to TRBJ1-1, with 7 bases matching TRBD1. Germline CDR1 reads MNHEY; CDR2 reads SMNVEV (reference sequence). This CDR3 has 14 amino acids. V dropped 8 bases and J dropped 1; count of bases not matched to a gene: 7. The CDR3 loop reads CASRYRGSNTEAFF. CDR3 sequence (DNA): TGTGCCAGCCGGTACAGGGGATCGAACACTGAAGCTTTCTTT.

This clonotype was seen only a few times. The chain has TRBV6-5 and TRBJ2-7; TRBD2 might be the D (6 bases). CDR1 is MNHEY and CDR2 is SVGAGI in the germline V gene. CDR3 length equals 14 residues. V shed 0 bases and J shed 6 bases, with 12 bases lying between them. In DNA, the CDR3 is TGTGCCAGCAGTTACTCATGGGAGGTGAGCGAGCAGTACTTC. Its protein product is CASSYSWEVSEQYF.

There are a few counts of this clonotype. This chain joins TRBV9 and TRBJ2-3; TRBD2 matches at 7 bases. Germline-derived CDR1 and CDR2 are SGDLS and YYNGEE. V was clipped by 2 bases and J by 3 bases; unmatched bases: 9. CDR3 length equals 16 residues. The CDR3 sequence: CASSVGAGEGTDTQYF. Here the CDR3 DNA reads TGTGCCAGCAGCGTGGGTGCGGGAGAGGGGACAGATACGCAGTATTTT.

This chain joins TRBV19 and TRBJ1-5; D might be TRBD1 (6 bases). Germline V gives CDR1 LNHDA, CDR2 SQIVND (reference sequence). V shed 3 bases and J shed 5 bases, with 23 bases lying between them. The CDR3 is 18 amino acids. CDR3 nucleotides: TGTGCCAGTAGTATTCTATGGGGGGGCAGTAGAGGATATCAGCCCCAGCATTTT. This translates into CASSILWGGSRGYQPQHF. The full variable domain, its missing parts supplied by reference TRBV19 and TRBJ1-5, is DGGITQSPKYLFRKEGQNVTLSCEQNLNHDAMYWYRQDPGQGLRLIYYSQIVNDFQKGDIAEGYSVSREKKESFPLTVTSAQKNPTAFYLCASSILWGGSRGYQPQHFGDGTRLSIL.

This clonotype was seen only a few times. The chain employs TRBV20-1 and TRBJ2-7, with 7 bases lining up with TRBD1. The germline CDR1 and CDR2 sequences are DFQATT and SNEGSKA (reference sequence). This CDR3 region has 13 residues. The trim removed 6 bases at V and 1 base at J, leaving 6 bases unmatched. The DNA for the CDR3 is TGCAGTGCCGCCCGGGACAGTTCCTACGAGCAGTACTTC. The encoded protein is CSAARDSSYEQYF.